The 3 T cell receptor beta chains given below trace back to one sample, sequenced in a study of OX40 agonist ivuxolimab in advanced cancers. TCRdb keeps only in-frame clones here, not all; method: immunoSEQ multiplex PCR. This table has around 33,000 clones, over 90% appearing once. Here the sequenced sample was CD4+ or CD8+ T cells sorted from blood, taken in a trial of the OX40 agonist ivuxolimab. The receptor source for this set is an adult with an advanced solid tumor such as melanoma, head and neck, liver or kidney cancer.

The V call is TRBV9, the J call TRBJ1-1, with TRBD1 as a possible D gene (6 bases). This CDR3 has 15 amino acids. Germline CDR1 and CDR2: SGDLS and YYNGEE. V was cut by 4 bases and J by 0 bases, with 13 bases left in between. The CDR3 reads CASSTGQILNTEAFF. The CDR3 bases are TGTGCCAGCAGCACCGGACAGATTTTGAACACTGAAGCTTTCTTT.

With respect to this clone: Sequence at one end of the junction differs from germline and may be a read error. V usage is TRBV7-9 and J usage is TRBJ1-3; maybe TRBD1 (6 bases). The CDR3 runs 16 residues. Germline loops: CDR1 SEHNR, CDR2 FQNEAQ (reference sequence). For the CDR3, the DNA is TGTGCCAGCAGCCCCCCAGGAGGGGGGACTGGGAACACCATATATTTT. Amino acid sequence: CASSPPGGGTGNTIYF.

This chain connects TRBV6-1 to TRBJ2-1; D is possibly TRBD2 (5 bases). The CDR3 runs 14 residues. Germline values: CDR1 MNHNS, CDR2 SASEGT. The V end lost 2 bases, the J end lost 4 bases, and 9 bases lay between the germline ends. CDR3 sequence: CASSERRTYNEQFF. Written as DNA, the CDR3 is TGTGCCAGCAGTGAAAGGAGGACTTACAATGAGCAGTTCTTC.